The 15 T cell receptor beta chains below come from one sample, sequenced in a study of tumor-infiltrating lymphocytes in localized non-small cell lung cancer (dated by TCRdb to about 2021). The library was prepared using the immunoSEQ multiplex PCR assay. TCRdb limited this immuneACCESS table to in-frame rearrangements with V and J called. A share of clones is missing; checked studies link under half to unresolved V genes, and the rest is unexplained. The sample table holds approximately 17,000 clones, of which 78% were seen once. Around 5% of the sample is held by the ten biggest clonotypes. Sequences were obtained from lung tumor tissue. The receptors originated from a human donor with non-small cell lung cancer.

The CDR3 nucleotides read TGTGCCAGTACCCCCCCGCGGAACACCGGGGAGCTGTTTTTT. It encodes CASTPPRNTGELFF. V usage is TRBV19 and J usage is TRBJ2-2; D is unresolved. V lost 7 bases and J lost 1, with 10 bases in between. The CDR3 extends over 14 amino acids. CDR1 and CDR2 from the germline V gene are LNHDA and SQIVND (reference sequence).

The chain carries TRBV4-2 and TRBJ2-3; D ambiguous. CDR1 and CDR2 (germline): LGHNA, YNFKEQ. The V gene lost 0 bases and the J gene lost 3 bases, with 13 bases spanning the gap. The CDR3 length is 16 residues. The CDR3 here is CASSQEGSTRTDTQYF. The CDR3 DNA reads TGTGCCAGCAGCCAAGAGGGCTCTACCCGAACAGATACGCAGTATTTT.

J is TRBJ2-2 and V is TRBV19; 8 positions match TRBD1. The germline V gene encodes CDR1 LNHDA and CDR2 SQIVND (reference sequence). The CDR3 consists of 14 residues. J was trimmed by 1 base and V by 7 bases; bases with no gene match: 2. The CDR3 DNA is TGTGCCAGTACCGACAGGGGGAACACCGGGGAGCTGTTTTTT. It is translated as CASTDRGNTGELFF.

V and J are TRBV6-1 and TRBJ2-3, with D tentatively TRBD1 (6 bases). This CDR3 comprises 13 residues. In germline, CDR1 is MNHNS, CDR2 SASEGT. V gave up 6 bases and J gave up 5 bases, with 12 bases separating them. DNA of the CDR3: TGTGCCAGCAGCCGGGACAAAGGAGATACGCAGTATTTT. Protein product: CASSRDKGDTQYF.

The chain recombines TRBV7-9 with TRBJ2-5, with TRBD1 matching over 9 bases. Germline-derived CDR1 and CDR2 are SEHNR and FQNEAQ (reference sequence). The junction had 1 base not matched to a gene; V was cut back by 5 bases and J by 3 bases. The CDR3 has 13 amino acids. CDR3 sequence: CASSGTGKETQYF. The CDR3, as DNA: TGTGCCAGCAGCGGGACAGGGAAAGAGACCCAGTACTTC.

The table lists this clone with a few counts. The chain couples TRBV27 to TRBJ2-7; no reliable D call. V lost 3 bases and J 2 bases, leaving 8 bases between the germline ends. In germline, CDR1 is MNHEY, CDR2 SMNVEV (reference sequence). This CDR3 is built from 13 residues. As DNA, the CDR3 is TGTGCCAGCAGTTTCGGCCGAACCTACGAGCAGTACTTC. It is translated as CASSFGRTYEQYF.

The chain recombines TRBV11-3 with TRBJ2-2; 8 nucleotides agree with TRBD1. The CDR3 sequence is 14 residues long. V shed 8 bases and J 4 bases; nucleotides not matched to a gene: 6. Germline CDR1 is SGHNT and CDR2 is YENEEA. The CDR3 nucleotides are TGTGCCAGCCGATACGACAGGGGCACCGGGGAGCTGTTTTTT. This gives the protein CASRYDRGTGELFF.

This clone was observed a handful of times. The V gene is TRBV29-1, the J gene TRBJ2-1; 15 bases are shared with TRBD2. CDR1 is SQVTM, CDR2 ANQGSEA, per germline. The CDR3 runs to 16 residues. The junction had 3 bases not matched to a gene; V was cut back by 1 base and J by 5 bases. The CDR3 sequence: CSVEGTSGGAHNEQFF. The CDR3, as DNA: TGCAGCGTTGAAGGGACTAGCGGGGGGGCCCACAATGAGCAGTTCTTC.

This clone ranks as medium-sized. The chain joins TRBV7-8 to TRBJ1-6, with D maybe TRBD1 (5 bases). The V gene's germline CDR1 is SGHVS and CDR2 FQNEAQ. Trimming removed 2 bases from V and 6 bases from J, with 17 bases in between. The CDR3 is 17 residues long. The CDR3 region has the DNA TGTGCCAGCAGCTTAAGGGGCCGTTCAATTTTTAATTCACCCCTCCACTTT. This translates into CASSLRGRSIFNSPLHF.

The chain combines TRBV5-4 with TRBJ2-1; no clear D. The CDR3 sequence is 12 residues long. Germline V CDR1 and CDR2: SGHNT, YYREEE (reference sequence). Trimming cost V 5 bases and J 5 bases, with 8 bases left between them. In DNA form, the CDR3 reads TGTGCCAGCAGGTCGGGCCACAATGAGCAGTTCTTC. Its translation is CASRSGHNEQFF.

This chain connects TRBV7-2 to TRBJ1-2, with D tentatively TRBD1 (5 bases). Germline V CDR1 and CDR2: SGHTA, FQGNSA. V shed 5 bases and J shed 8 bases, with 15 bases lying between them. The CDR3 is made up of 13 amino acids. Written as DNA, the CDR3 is TGTGCCAGCAGCCCCCAGCCCCGGACAGGCTACACCTTC. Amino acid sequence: CASSPQPRTGYTF.

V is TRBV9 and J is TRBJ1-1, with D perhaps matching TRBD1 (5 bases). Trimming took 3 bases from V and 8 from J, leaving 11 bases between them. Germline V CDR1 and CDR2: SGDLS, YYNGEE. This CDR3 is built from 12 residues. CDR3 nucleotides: TGTGCCAGCAGCGACCCTGGGGCAGAAGCTTTCTTT. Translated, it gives CASSDPGAEAFF. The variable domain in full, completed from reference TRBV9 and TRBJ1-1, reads DSGVTQTPKHLITATGQRVTLRCSPRSGDLSVYWYQQSLDQGLQFLIQYYNGEERAKGNILERFSAQQFPDLHSELNLSSLELGDSALYFCASSDPGAEAFFGQGTRLTVV.

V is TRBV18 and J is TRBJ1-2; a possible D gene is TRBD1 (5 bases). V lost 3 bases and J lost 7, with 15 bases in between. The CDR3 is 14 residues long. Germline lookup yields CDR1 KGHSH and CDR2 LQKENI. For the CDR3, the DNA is TGTGCCAGCTCACCGGGACGCCTGACTACTGGCTACACCTTC. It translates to CASSPGRLTTGYTF.

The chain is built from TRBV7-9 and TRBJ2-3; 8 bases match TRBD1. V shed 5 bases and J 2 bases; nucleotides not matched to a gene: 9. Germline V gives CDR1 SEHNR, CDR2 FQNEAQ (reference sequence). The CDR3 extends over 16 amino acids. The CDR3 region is CASSRGTGHYTDTQYF. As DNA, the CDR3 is TGTGCCAGCAGCCGGGGGACAGGACATTACACAGATACGCAGTATTTT.

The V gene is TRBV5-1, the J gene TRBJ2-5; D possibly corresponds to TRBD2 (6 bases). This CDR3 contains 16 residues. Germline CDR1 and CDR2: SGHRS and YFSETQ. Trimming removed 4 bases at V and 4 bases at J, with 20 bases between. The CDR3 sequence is CASSPVTGVRVETQYF. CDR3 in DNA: TGCGCCAGCAGCCCAGTCACGGGGGTGCGAGTAGAGACCCAGTACTTC.